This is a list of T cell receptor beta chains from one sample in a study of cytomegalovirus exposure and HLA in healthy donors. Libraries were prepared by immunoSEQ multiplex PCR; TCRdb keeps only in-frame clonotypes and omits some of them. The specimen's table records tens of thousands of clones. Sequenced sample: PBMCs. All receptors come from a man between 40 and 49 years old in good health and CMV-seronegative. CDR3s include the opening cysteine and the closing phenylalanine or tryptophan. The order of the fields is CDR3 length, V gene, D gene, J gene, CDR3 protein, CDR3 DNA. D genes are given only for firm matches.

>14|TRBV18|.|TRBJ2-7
CASSRQGLGGEQYF
TGTGCCAGCTCACGGCAGGGGCTTGGCGGGGAGCAGTACTTC
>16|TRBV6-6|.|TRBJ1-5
CASSYSGLQKNQPQHF
TGTGCCAGCAGTTACTCGGGACTCCAAAAAAATCAGCCCCAGCATTTT
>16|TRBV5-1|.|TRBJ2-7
CASSSVFGTHNYEQYF
TGCGCCAGCAGCTCAGTGTTCGGGACTCATAACTACGAGCAGTACTTC
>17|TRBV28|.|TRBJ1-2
CASSALSIREANYGYTF
TGTGCCAGCAGTGCTCTCTCAATCCGGGAGGCTAACTATGGCTACACCTTC
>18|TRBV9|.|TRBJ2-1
CASSGSREGEGSYNEQFF
TGTGCCAGCAGCGGTAGTAGGGAGGGGGAGGGGTCCTACAATGAGCAGTTCTTC
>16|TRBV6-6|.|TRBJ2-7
CASSVVGLEGSYEQYF
TGTGCCAGCAGCGTGGTGGGGTTGGAGGGATCCTACGAGCAGTACTTC
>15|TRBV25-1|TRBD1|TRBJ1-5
CASSATGESNQPQHF
TGTGCCAGCAGTGCCACAGGGGAAAGCAATCAGCCCCAGCATTTT
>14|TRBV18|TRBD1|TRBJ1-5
CASSTTGGEQPQHF
TGTGCCAGCTCCACCACAGGGGGCGAACAGCCCCAGCATTTT
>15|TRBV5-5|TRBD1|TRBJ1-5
CASSLVGQGYQPQHF
TGTGCCAGCAGCTTGGTCGGACAGGGTTATCAGCCCCAGCATTTT
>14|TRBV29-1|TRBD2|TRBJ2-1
CSVVSTSVSNEQFF
TGCAGCGTTGTCTCGACTAGCGTTAGCAATGAGCAGTTCTTC
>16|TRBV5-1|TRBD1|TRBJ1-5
CASSLGVGQFNQPQHF
TGCGCCAGCAGCTTGGGGGTGGGACAGTTCAATCAGCCCCAGCATTTT
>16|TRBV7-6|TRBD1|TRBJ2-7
CASRNEVGFGTDEQYF
TGTGCCAGCAGAAACGAAGTGGGGTTTGGGACAGACGAGCAGTACTTC
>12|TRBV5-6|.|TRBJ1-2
CASSVGIPGYTF
TGTGCCAGCAGCGTCGGGATCCCTGGCTACACCTTC
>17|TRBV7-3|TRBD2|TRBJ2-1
CASSFSAGLAGDNEQFF
TGTGCCAGCAGCTTCTCTGCCGGACTAGCGGGGGACAATGAGCAGTTCTTC
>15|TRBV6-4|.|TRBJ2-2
CASSEGGLDTGELFF
TGTGCCAGCAGTGAGGGGGGTTTGGACACCGGGGAGCTGTTTTTT
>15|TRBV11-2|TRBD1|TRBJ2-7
CASRFPGTGVYEQYF
TGTGCCAGCAGATTTCCCGGGACAGGGGTCTACGAGCAGTACTTC
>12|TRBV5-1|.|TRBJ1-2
CASSSDKYGYTF
TGCGCCAGCAGCTCTGACAAGTATGGCTACACCTTC
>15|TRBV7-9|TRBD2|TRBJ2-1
CASSLAGESYNEQFF
TGTGCCAGCAGCTTGGCGGGGGAGTCCTACAATGAGCAGTTCTTC
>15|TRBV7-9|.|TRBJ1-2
CASSFSSYSPLGYTF
TGTGCCAGCAGCTTTTCGAGTTATAGTCCACTTGGCTACACCTTC
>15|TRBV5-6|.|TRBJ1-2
CASSLRGAHISGYTF
TGTGCCAGCAGCTTGCGGGGGGCGCACATTAGTGGCTACACCTTC
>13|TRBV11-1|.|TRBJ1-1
CASSPDNLNEAFF
TGTGCCAGCAGCCCCGACAACCTGAATGAAGCTTTCTTT
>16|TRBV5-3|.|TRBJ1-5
CARSFSRGRIGQPQHF
TGTGCCAGAAGCTTTTCCCGGGGGAGGATTGGCCAGCCCCAGCATTTT
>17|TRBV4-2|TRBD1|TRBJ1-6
CASSLAGGTGDNSPLHF
TGTGCCAGCAGCCTAGCAGGGGGGACCGGTGATAATTCACCCCTCCACTTT
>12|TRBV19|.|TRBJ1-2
CASSISAGGYTF
TGTGCCAGTAGTATAAGTGCGGGTGGCTACACCTTC
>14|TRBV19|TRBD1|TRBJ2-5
CASSIDRAGREQYF
TGTGCCAGTAGTATCGACAGGGCAGGTAGAGAGCAGTACTTC
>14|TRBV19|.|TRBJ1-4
CASSNGQRGEKLFF
TGTGCCAGTAGTAACGGACAGCGGGGCGAAAAACTGTTTTTT
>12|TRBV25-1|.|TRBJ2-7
CASSPRVGEQYF
TGTGCCAGCAGCCCCAGGGTTGGCGAGCAGTACTTC
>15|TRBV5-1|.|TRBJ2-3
CASSPRSGNTDTQYF
TGCGCCAGCAGCCCCCGGAGCGGAAACACAGATACGCAGTATTTT
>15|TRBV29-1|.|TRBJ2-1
CSVEVGVRVSNEQFF
TGCAGCGTTGAAGTAGGTGTCAGGGTATCCAATGAGCAGTTCTTC
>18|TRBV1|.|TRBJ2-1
CTSSQDWRAASSDNEQFF
TGCACCAGCAGCCAAGATTGGCGGGCGGCCAGCTCCGACAATGAGCAGTTCTTC
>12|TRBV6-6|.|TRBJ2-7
CASSEQGYEQYF
TGTGCCAGCAGCGAACAGGGATACGAGCAGTACTTC
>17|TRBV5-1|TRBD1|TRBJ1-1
CASSFDRGWSLGTEAFF
TGCGCCAGCAGCTTTGACAGGGGTTGGTCTTTAGGAACTGAAGCTTTCTTT
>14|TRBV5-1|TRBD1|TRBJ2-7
CASSLLQGAVEQYF
TGCGCCAGCAGCTTGTTACAGGGGGCGGTCGAGCAGTACTTC
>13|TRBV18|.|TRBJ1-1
CASSPTGGTEAFF
TGTGCCAGCTCACCCACGGGGGGGACTGAAGCTTTCTTT
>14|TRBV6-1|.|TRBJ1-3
CASSASQSGNTIYF
TGTGCCAGCAGTGCCTCGCAGTCTGGAAACACCATATATTTT
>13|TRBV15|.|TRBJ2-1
CATRDWSRNEQFF
TGTGCCACCCGGGACTGGAGTCGGAATGAGCAGTTCTTC
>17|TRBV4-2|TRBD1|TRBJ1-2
CASSQDLDRGTLYGYTF
TGTGCCAGCAGCCAAGATTTGGACAGGGGGACTCTCTATGGCTACACCTTC
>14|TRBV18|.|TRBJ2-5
CASSPSGADETQYF
TGTGCCAGCTCACCATCGGGAGCTGATGAGACCCAGTACTTC
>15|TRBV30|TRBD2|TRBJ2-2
CAWSVYGGDTGELFF
TGTGCCTGGAGTGTATACGGGGGGGACACCGGGGAGCTGTTTTTT
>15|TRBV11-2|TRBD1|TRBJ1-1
CASSSSGTGKTEAFF
TGTGCCAGCAGCTCATCCGGGACAGGGAAGACTGAAGCTTTCTTT
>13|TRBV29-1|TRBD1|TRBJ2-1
CSAGTGGYNEQFF
TGCAGCGCCGGGACAGGGGGCTACAATGAGCAGTTCTTC